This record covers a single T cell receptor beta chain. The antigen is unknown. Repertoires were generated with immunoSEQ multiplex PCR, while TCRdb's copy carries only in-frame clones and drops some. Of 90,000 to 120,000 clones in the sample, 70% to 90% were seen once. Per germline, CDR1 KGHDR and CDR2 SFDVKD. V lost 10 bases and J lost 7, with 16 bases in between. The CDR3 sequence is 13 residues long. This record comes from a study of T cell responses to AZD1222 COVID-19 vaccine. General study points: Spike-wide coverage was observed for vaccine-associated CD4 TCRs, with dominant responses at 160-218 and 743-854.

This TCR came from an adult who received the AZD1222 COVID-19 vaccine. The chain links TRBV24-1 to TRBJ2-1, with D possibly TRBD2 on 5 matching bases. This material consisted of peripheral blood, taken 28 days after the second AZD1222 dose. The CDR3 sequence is CATQRSGRNEQFF. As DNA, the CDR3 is TGTGCCACGCAGAGAAGCGGAAGAAATGAGCAGTTCTTC.